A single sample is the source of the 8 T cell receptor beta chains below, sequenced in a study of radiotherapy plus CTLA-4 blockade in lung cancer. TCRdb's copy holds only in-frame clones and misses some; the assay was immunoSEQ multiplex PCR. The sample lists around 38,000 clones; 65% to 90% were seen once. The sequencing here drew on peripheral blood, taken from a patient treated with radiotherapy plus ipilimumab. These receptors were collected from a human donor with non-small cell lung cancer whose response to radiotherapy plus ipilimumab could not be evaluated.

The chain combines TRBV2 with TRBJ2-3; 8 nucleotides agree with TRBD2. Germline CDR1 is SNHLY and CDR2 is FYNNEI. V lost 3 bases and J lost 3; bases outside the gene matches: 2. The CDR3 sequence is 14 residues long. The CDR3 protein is CASSERGRTDTQYF. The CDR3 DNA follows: TGTGCCAGCAGTGAGCGCGGGAGGACAGATACGCAGTATTTT.

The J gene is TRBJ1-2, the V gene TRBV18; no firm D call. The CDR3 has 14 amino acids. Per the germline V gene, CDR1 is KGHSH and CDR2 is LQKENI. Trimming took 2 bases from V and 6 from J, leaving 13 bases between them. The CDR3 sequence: CASSPEGRENGYTF. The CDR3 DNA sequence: TGTGCCAGCTCACCAGAAGGACGGGAAAATGGCTACACCTTC.

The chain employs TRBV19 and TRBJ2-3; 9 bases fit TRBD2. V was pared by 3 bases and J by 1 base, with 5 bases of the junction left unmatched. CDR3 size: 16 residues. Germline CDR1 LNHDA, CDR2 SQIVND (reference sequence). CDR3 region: CASSIGLAGRTDTQYF. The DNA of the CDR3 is TGTGCCAGTAGTATCGGGCTAGCGGGGCGCACAGATACGCAGTATTTT.

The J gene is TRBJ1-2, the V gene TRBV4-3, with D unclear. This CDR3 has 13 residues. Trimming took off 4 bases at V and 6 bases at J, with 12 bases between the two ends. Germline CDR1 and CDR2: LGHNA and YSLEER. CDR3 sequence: CASSPGQRDGYTF. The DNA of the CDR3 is TGCGCCAGCAGCCCCGGCCAGCGTGATGGCTACACCTTC.

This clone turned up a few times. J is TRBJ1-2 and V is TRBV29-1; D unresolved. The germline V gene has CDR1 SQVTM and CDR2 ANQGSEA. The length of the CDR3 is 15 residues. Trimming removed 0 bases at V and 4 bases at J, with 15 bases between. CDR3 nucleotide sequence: TGCAGCGTTGAAGATTTTGGGGAGGGCGGCTATGGCTACACCTTC. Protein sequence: CSVEDFGEGGYGYTF.

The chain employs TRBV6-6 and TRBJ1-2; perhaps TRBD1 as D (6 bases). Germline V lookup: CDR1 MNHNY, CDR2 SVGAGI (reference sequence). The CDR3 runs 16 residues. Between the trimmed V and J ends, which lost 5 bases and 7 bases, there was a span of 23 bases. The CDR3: CASSGRGPRARVGYTF. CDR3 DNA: TGTGCCAGCAGTGGCAGGGGACCGCGGGCCCGGGTTGGCTACACCTTC.

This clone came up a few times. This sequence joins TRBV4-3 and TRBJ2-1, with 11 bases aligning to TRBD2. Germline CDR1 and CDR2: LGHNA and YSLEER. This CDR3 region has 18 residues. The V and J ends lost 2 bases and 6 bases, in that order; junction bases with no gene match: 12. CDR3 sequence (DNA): TGCGCCAGCAGCCAACTCAGACTAGCGGGGCCCCAGGGCAATGAGCAGTTCTTC. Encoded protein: CASSQLRLAGPQGNEQFF.

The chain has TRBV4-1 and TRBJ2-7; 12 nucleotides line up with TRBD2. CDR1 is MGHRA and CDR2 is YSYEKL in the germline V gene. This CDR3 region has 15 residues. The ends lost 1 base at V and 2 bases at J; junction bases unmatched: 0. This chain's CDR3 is CASSQGTSGAYEQYF. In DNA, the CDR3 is TGCGCCAGCAGCCAAGGGACTAGCGGGGCCTACGAGCAGTACTTC.